This passage covers 21 T cell receptor beta chains from one sample sequenced in a study of response to subunit inactivated influenza vaccine. MiXCR, applied by TCRdb to the RT-PCR reads, yields one record per CDR3 protein. The profile covers more than 450,000 distinct CDR3 sequences, with 7.5% to 8.5% appearing a single time and approximately 13% taken by the ten largest. The starting material was PBMCs from blood, obtained roughly 24 months after vaccination. These TCRs come from a man aged 50 to 75 who received an inactivated influenza vaccine.

This chain joins TRBV28 and TRBJ2-1; TRBD2 agrees at 12 bases. This CDR3 has 17 amino acids. V was pared by 2 bases and J by 7 bases, with 9 bases of the junction left unmatched. The germline V gene has CDR1 MDHEN and CDR2 SYDVKM. CDR3 DNA sequence: TGTGCCAGCAGTTTAGGACTAGCGGGGATCCTAGGGAATGAGCAGTTCTTC. It translates to CASSLGLAGILGNEQFF.

This clonotype was seen only a few times. V is TRBV5-1 and J is TRBJ2-7; 7 nucleotides line up with TRBD2. V lost 0 bases and J lost 4; bases outside the gene matches: 13. CDR3 length: 17 amino acids. Germline CDR1 SGHRS, CDR2 YFSETQ. The CDR3 DNA follows: TGCGCCAGCAGCTTGGGGCCCCAAGGTGGGAGGGGATACGAGCAGTACTTC. This codes for CASSLGPQGGRGYEQYF. Based on the CDR3 plus reference TRBV5-1 and TRBJ2-7, the full variable domain is KAGVTQTPRYLIKTRGQQVTLSCSPISGHRSVSWYQQTPGQGLQFLFEYFSETQRNKGNFPGRFSGRQFSNSRSEMNVSTLELGDSALYLCASSLGPQGGRGYEQYFGPGTRLTVT.

The sample holds a few counts of this clonotype. The V call is TRBV11-3, the J call TRBJ2-7, with 7 bases aligning to TRBD1. The CDR3 spans 16 residues. Trimming at V came to 1 base and at J to 0 bases, leaving 6 bases not matched to a gene. Germline CDR1 reads SGHNT; CDR2 reads YENEEA. For the CDR3, the DNA is TGTGCCAGCAGCTTAGTCTTACGGACAGGCTCCTACGAGCAGTACTTC. It specifies CASSLVLRTGSYEQYF.

Many counts were recorded for this clonotype. CDR3 sequence: CASSFWVGTSGRVGEQFF. For the CDR3, the DNA is TGTGCCAGCAGCTTCTGGGTCGGTACCAGCGGGAGGGTGGGTGAGCAGTTCTTC. The chain recombines TRBV5-6 with TRBJ2-1; 10 bases agree with TRBD2. The CDR3 sequence is 18 residues long. Germline assignment: CDR1 SGHDT and CDR2 YYEEEE. V lost 2 bases and J lost 9; bases outside the gene matches: 17.

This chain links TRBV5-5 with TRBJ2-1; 7 bases match TRBD2. CDR1 and CDR2 (germline): SGHKS, YYEKEE (reference sequence). V lost 1 base to trimming and J lost 9 bases; unmatched junction nucleotides: 10. There are 15 residues in the CDR3. CDR3 nucleotide sequence: TGTGCCAGCAGCTTGTGGGAGGGCCGAGAAGGTGAGCAGTTCTTC. Protein sequence: CASSLWEGREGEQFF.

The chain employs TRBV29-1 and TRBJ2-5; TRBD2 agrees at 10 bases. After removal of 4 bases from V and 4 bases from J, the junction contained 9 bases not matched to a gene. Germline lookup yields CDR1 SQVTM and CDR2 ANQGSEA. The CDR3 extends over 15 amino acids. The DNA of the CDR3 is TGCAGCGTTGGTCCAGCGGGAGGGAGGTCAGAGACCCAGTACTTC. Translated, it gives CSVGPAGGRSETQYF.

The rearrangement links TRBV14 to TRBJ2-1; D not certain. The CDR3 is 13 amino acids. The V gene's germline CDR1 is SGHDN and CDR2 FVKESK. Trimming shortened V by 0 bases and J by 7 bases, and 7 bases separated the two germline ends. CDR3 in DNA: TGTGCCAGCAGCCAAGAGAATAGTAATGAGCAGTTCTTC. As protein: CASSQENSNEQFF.

The chain links TRBV2 to TRBJ2-6; TRBD1 matches 9 bases. The CDR3 is 16 residues long. With V trimmed by 2 bases and J by 5 bases, 4 bases remained unmatched. CDR1 is SNHLY and CDR2 is FYNNEI in the germline V gene. CDR3 sequence reads: CASSETGGVWANVLTF. CDR3 DNA sequence: TGTGCCAGCAGTGAAACAGGGGGCGTCTGGGCCAACGTCCTGACTTTC.

The V call is TRBV7-9, the J call TRBJ2-7; 9 nucleotides agree with TRBD1. This CDR3 region has 14 residues. The V gene end was trimmed by 4 bases and the J gene end by 4 bases; junction bases not matched to a gene: 5. Germline V lookup: CDR1 SEHNR, CDR2 FQNEAQ (reference sequence). The CDR3 DNA reads TGTGCCAGCAGCTCCGTGGGGACAGGGTACGAGCAGTACTTC. Translation: CASSSVGTGYEQYF.

V and J are TRBV6-1 and TRBJ1-5, with D unresolved. Trimming left V 2 bases short and J 6 bases short, with 11 bases between. The CDR3 has 14 residues. CDR1 MNHNS and CDR2 SASEGT come from the germline V gene. This chain's CDR3 is CASSENVGFQPQHF. Here the CDR3 DNA reads TGTGCCAGCAGTGAAAATGTGGGTTTTCAGCCCCAGCATTTT.

Regarding this clonotype: A single base separates this from a much larger clone, so it may be a read error. The chain couples TRBV7-9 to TRBJ2-7; unclear D gene. The V gene's germline CDR1 is SEHNR and CDR2 FQNEAQ (reference sequence). V was trimmed by 5 bases and J by 9 bases, leaving 14 bases between them. CDR3 length equals 12 residues. The CDR3 DNA reads TGTGCCAGCAGCCCCGGATACTCGGGGCAGTACTTC. It is translated as CASSPGYSGQYF.

The table lists this clonotype with many counts. This sequence joins TRBV12-3 or TRBV12-4 and TRBJ1-5, with D possibly TRBD1 on 5 matching bases. This CDR3 is 13 amino acids long. V shed 7 bases and J shed 6 bases, with 13 bases lying between them. CDR3: CASTKDIPQPQHF. CDR3 DNA: TGTGCCAGCACCAAGGACATACCTCAGCCCCAGCATTTT.

This clonotype was seen only a few times. The gene calls are TRBV27 and TRBJ2-1, with 9 bases matching TRBD1. The CDR3 runs 15 residues. Germline loops: CDR1 MNHEY, CDR2 SMNVEV (reference sequence). The junction had 9 bases not matched to a gene; V was cut back by 7 bases and J by 5 bases. The CDR3 DNA follows: TGTGCCAGCACCGACCGGGACAGGGCCCACAATGAGCAGTTCTTC. Encoded protein: CASTDRDRAHNEQFF.

The chain employs TRBV20-1 and TRBJ2-1; the match to TRBD2 covers 11 bases. The CDR3 spans 14 residues. V gave up 6 bases and J gave up 5 bases; unmatched junction bases: 6. The germline CDR1 and CDR2 sequences are DFQATT and SNEGSKA (reference sequence). The CDR3 DNA sequence: TGCAGTGCGGAACCGGGACTAGCGGACAATGAGCAGTTCTTC. It codes for CSAEPGLADNEQFF.

This rearrangement joins TRBV2 to TRBJ2-5; D may be TRBD1 or TRBD2 (5 bases each). The V and J ends lost 9 bases and 5 bases respectively, with 10 bases between them. Per germline, CDR1 SNHLY and CDR2 FYNNEI. This CDR3 contains 11 residues. CDR3 region: CASQGGETQYF. The DNA of the CDR3 is TGTGCCAGTCAGGGCGGGGAGACCCAGTACTTC.

This chain links TRBV20-1 with TRBJ2-3; D gene ambiguous. Germline lookup yields CDR1 DFQATT and CDR2 SNEGSKA (reference sequence). The CDR3 consists of 15 residues. The germline V and J ends were trimmed by 6 bases and 5 bases, with 21 bases remaining between them. The CDR3 DNA sequence: TGCAGTGCACACGACCTCGAGAGGTCCAAAGATACGCAGTATTTT. Amino acids: CSAHDLERSKDTQYF.

This clonotype was seen a handful of times. The rearrangement uses TRBV4-3 and TRBJ2-3; D gene uncertain. The CDR3 is 15 amino acids. Between the trimmed V and J ends, which lost 3 bases and 2 bases, there was a span of 12 bases. The germline V gene has CDR1 LGHNA and CDR2 YSLEER. The CDR3 DNA follows: TGCGCCAGCAGCCAGGCACAACTTCTCACAGATACGCAGTATTTT. Its protein product is CASSQAQLLTDTQYF.

The V and J genes are TRBV5-5 and TRBJ2-5; 9 bases are a match to TRBD1. The trim removed 5 bases at V and 4 bases at J, leaving 6 bases unmatched. Germline V lookup: CDR1 SGHKS, CDR2 YYEKEE (reference sequence). The CDR3 is 14 residues long. In DNA form, the CDR3 reads TGTGCCAGCAGGAGACAGGGGGGGTCAGAGACCCAGTACTTC. Encoded protein: CASRRQGGSETQYF.

The CDR3 DNA reads TGCGCCAGCAGCCAAGAACAAGGGGGCACGCAGTATTTT. Translating it yields CASSQEQGGTQYF. The genes are TRBV4-3 and TRBJ2-3, with TRBD1 identical over 7 bases. CDR1 and CDR2 from the germline V gene are LGHNA and YSLEER. The CDR3 is 13 residues long. V dropped 0 bases and J dropped 9; count of bases not matched to a gene: 3.

In its sample, this clonotype was seen a few times. The chain couples TRBV7-6 to TRBJ2-1; tentatively, D is TRBD1 (6 bases). Looked up from germline, CDR1 is SGHVS and CDR2 is FNYEAQ. This CDR3 spans 14 amino acids. Trimming pared 7 bases from V and 9 bases from J, leaving 19 bases between. The CDR3 coding sequence is TGTGCCAGCACCACCATAAGTTTGGACAGTGAGCAGTTCTTC. Amino acid sequence: CASTTISLDSEQFF.

The chain recombines TRBV7-3 with TRBJ2-1, with a weak D call TRBD2 (5 bases). CDR3 length equals 17 residues. The V end was cut by 1 base, the J end by 4 bases, with 17 bases between. Germline-derived CDR1 and CDR2 are SGHTA and FQGTGA. The CDR3 sequence: CASSLIPRRRGYNEQFF. CDR3 sequence (DNA): TGTGCCAGCAGCTTAATCCCCCGGCGGAGAGGGTACAATGAGCAGTTCTTC.